This TCR beta chain was sequenced in a study of blood T cell repertoires in COVID-19. TCRdb's copy holds only in-frame clones and misses some; the assay was immunoSEQ multiplex PCR. This table holds around 150,000 clones, around 93% found once. V was shortened by 3 bases and J by 6 bases, with 12 bases between the two germline ends. This CDR3 has 13 amino acids. In germline, CDR1 is SEHNR, CDR2 FQNEAQ (reference sequence). The V call is TRBV7-9, the J call TRBJ2-7; maybe TRBD2 (5 bases). The sample was peripheral blood. This clonotype was obtained from a woman in her forties or fifties with acute or convalescent COVID-19. CDR3 DNA sequence: TGTGCCAGCAGCTTGAGGGAGTCCGGCGAGCAGTACTTC. The encoded protein is CASSLRESGEQYF.